This note documents a single TCR beta chain sequence. Its target antigen remains unknown. The record has no base qualities; no much larger clone is one base away. The immunoSEQ Assay, a bias-controlled multiplex PCR, was used to amplify TCRbeta CDR3 regions from genomic DNA. Per the original workflow: The number of nucleated cells in each sample was estimated by amplification of reference gene primers within the assay. To quantify the absolute abundance of each unique TCRbeta CDR3 rearrangement, sequence reads were collapsed and filtered. For each sample, productive Simpson clonality was calculated as the square root of Simpson's diversity index over productive rearrangements. TCRdb mirrors the immuneACCESS table, restricted to in-frame sequences. Some clones are absent from its copies; in checked studies, under half trace to an unresolved V gene, and the reason for the others is unknown. From that table come the V and J calls and clone size; the DNA was used to work out D and trimming. Within this sample are just under 50,000 clones, with approximately 79% of them counted one time only. The top ten clonotypes cover 25% of the sample.

This sample stems from a study of blood T cell repertoires in COVID-19 (TCRdb year 2020). For the wider study: Samples from collaborators originated in the United States, Italy and Spain and spanned both the acute and convalescent phases of COVID-19. The material from the prospective study consisted of cDNA or gDNA derived from T cells, B-cell-depleted T cells, or PBMCs. Deeply sampled blood TCRbeta repertoires from subjects exposed to, actively infected with, or recovered from COVID-19 were included in the dataset. The repertoires were released in a freely available public database meant as a resource for research on the immune response to SARS-CoV-2. Samples were obtained from the ongoing ImmuneRACE study (first 160 participants) and from roughly 1,300 subjects provided by 6 global collaborators. A de-identified subject ID, COVID-19 status, age in years and sex were almost always included in the sample metadata. Where HLA class I and class II types were available, the types were taken from metadata supplied by the sample provider, not from assay-based typing.

Summary of the overall study and its limitations: The amount of clinical and demographic metadata varied by source and participant and was provided uncurated.

Trimming takes 4 bases off V and 1 base off J; junction bases not matched to a gene: 2. CDR3 length: 15 amino acids, cysteine to phenylalanine. Here the CDR3 DNA is all that survives: 45 bases in frame from base 1. CDR1 and CDR2 (SGHRS, YFSETQ) derive from the germline V gene. Whole blood was collected in K2EDTA tubes by collaborating institutions according to the institutions' own protocols. For TCRbeta analysis, collaborator samples were shipped as frozen whole blood, as isolated PBMCs, or as DNA extracted from either sample type. The chain is encoded by TRBV5-1 joined to TRBJ2-1, with 10 bases aligning to TRBD2. Specimen: peripheral blood. This TCR was recovered from a man aged 70-80 years with acute or convalescent COVID-19. The nucleotide sequence reads as follows: TGCGCCAGCAGCCCGACTAGCGGGTCCTACAATGAGCAGTTCTTC. Protein translation: CASSPTSGSYNEQFF.